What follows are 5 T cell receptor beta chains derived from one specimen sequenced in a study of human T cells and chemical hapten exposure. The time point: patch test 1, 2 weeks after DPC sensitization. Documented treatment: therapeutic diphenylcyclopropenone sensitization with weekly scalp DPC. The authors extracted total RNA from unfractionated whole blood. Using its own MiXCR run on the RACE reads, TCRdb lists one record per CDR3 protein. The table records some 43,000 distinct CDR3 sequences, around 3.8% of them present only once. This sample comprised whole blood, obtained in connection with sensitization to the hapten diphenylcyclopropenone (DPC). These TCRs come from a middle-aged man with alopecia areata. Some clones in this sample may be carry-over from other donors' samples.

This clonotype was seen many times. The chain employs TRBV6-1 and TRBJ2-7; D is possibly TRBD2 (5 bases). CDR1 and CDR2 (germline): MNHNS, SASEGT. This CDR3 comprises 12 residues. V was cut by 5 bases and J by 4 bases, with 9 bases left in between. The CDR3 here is CASSLEGYEQYF. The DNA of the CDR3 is TGTGCCAGCAGTCTCGAGGGTTACGAGCAGTACTTC.

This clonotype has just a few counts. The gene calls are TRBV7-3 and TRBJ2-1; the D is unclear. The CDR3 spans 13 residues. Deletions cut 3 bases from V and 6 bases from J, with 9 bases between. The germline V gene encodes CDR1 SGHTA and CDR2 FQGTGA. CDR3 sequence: CASSLEWGNEQFF. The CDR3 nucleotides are TGTGCCAGCAGCTTGGAGTGGGGCAATGAGCAGTTCTTC.

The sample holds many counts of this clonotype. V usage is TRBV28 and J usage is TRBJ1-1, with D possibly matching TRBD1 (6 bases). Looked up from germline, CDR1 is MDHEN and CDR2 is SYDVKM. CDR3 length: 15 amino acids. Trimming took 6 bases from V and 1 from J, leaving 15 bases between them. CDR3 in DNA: TGTGCCAGCAGAGCCGACAGGTCGGGGAACACTGAAGCTTTCTTT. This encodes CASRADRSGNTEAFF.

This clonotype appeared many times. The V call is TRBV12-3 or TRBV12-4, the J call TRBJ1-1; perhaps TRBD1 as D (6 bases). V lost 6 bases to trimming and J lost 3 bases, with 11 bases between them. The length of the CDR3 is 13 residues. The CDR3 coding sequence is TGTGCCAGCAGAACTACAGGGTACACTGAAGCTTTCTTT. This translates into CASRTTGYTEAFF.

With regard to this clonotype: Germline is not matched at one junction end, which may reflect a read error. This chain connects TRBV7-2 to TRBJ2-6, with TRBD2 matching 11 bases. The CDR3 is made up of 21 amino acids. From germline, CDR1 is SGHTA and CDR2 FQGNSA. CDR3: CASSLAPGLAALSSGANVPTF. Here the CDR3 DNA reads TGTGCCAGCAGCTTAGCCCCGGGACTAGCGGCTCTTAGCTCTGGGGCCAACGTCCCGACTTTC.